The T cell receptor beta chain under discussion was sequenced for a study of cytomegalovirus exposure and HLA in healthy donors (dated by TCRdb to between 2016 and 2019). Broadly, across the study: An earlier analysis of several hundred of the donors reported over 250 Gb of sequence data and 95 million to 130 million unique TCR beta sequences obtained from some 170 million T cells. An early release covering roughly 640 HLA-typed donors comprised roughly 300 gigabases of sequencing data and roughly 85 million unique TCR sequences. Of the roughly 400 genotyped donors, around 81% fell in the genetic ancestry cluster associated with self-reported Caucasian donors. The aim of the study was to test whether cataloging public T cell receptors could identify signatures of past pathogen exposure. The T cell repertoires of 666 subjects were profiled by immunosequencing and related to cytomegalovirus serostatus. A separate validation cohort of over a hundred different subjects was used in addition to the roughly 640-subject first cohort. High-throughput TCR immunosequencing, statistical association of individual TCRs with disease status, and machine learning were combined to predict cytomegalovirus infection status. A later analysis re-examined previously published TCR beta repertoires from more than 650 donors and added high-resolution HLA genotyping to investigate patterns of TCR occurrence. Rather than using new phenotypic data, the later analysis identified candidate immune exposures from TCR beta sequences and from how often those sequences occurred across donors. To decide whether each TCR beta V gene segment behaved as functional or pseudogenic, an earlier analysis of fewer than 750 of the donors relied on high-throughput TCR beta sequencing. Donor age, sex, ethnicity and CMV serostatus were collected together with the repertoire data. A later genetic analysis used genome-wide SNP genotypes for about 65% of the roughly 670 donors, treating that subset as a discovery cohort. All discovery cohort repertoires had been generated using a single sequencing platform. Class I and class II HLA loci were covered by the typing at four-digit resolution. Typing coverage varied by locus: 629-630 donors for A, B, C, DRB1 and DQB1; roughly 560 for DQA1; 606 for DPA1; roughly 450 for DPB1. Four or five DR-DQ haplotypes were treated as single units for association and clustering because of strong linkage in the cohort. Across about 380 genotyped donors of the cohort, an average of roughly 230,000 unique TCR beta nucleotide sequences per donor were sequenced, and about a sixth of those sequences were non-productive. General findings and caveats noted by the study authors: According to a later analysis, parvovirus B19, influenza, CMV and Epstein-Barr virus appeared linked to several top co-occurrence clusters. The presence/absence analyses assumed that sequencing depth was roughly uniform across donors, and that assumption may not be true. Over 15 rarely observed V segments, including chromosome 9 orphons, were excluded from the earlier analysis of some 590 of the donors because counts were too low. In a later genetic analysis, a missense DCLRE1C variant was associated with V-gene and J-gene trimming of TCR beta chains, and the association was replicated in an independent cohort. In a later analysis, HLA-associated TCR beta chains were found to be more clonally expanded and to have lower generation probabilities than equally common non-associated chains. In vitro tests confirmed that three of the cytomegalovirus-associated TCR beta chains recognize cytomegalovirus antigens. A total of 150 to 200 TCR beta chains were listed by the study as associated with cytomegalovirus. In an earlier analysis of about 550 of the donors, most TCR beta V segments were observed in productive rearrangements about 87% or about 30% of the time, broadly matching IMGT annotations. A further reported finding was that TCR beta sequences accurately predicted the HLA-A and HLA-B alleles for most subjects in the first cohort. When HLA alleles, especially DR and DQ, strongly co-occurred, TCR associations were difficult to assign to individual alleles. A cluster of highly shared sequence variants was judged likely to represent a technical artifact of the sequencing pipeline. Immune exposure information for the cohort was limited to CMV serostatus. According to a later analysis, TCR association rates differed among HLA loci, with DRB1 alleles showing the most associated TCRs and HLA-C alleles showing the fewest. In a later analysis, 15,000 to 20,000 TCR beta sequences were associated with specific HLA alleles at a false discovery rate of 0.05. According to a later genetic analysis, donors in an Asian-associated ancestry cluster had fewer N-insertions in productive TCRs than the approximately 700-donor mean. Because some donors lacked HLA typing at each locus, the association tests relied only on the typed subset. Some IMGT-functional V segments, including TRBV6-2 and TRBV6-3, could not be distinguished by the 87-base-pair reads and were therefore excluded. Correlated functional status among segregating V segments might reflect linkage disequilibrium, but an unknown experimental factor could not be ruled out. The authors suggested that the approach could potentially be extended to other disease states and immunological phenotypes. In both the original and validation cohorts, the classifier was reported to diagnose cytomegalovirus status with high specificity and sensitivity. In this cohort, only TCR beta chains were sequenced, and detectable features were limited by the absence of alpha or paired-chain data. A later analysis found that most CMV-associated TCR beta chains appeared HLA-restricted, with HLA associations seemingly driven largely by CMV exposure. Most TCR sequences were seen in very few donors, while some public TCRs were found in many individuals.

Turning to this clone: This clone's antigen is unknown. Per-base quality was not reported, and no clone a single base away is much larger than it.

The cohort consisted of 650 to 850 healthy bone marrow donors. At the time of sampling, all cohort members were nominally healthy, though unrecorded immune exposures were likely present. The donor tested CMV seronegative, placing the donor among the 350 to 400 seronegative members of the cohort. Each donor provided a peripheral blood sample, and peripheral blood mononuclear cells were used for TCR beta sequencing. Genomic DNA extraction from the blood cell samples was performed with the Qiagen DNeasy Blood Extraction Kit. To prepare the library, the immunoSEQ multiplex PCR assay was applied. For the multiplex PCR, a mixture combining 60 forward primers for TCR Vbeta segments and 13 reverse primers for TCR Jbeta segments was used. Amplification of the CDR3 region of rearranged TCR beta genes was performed with a multiplex PCR assay on genomic DNA. The amplified TCR beta libraries were sequenced on the Illumina HiSeq System as 87-base-pair reads. Turning to the authors' computational methods: A later analysis counted about 80 million unique TCR beta chains across the 550 to 700 repertoires, and approximately 11 million of these chains were shared by at least two donors. Raw reads were error-corrected and collapsed into unique sequences by a nearest-neighbor algorithm in which closely related sequences were merged to remove PCR and sequencing errors. Alignment of CDR3 sequences to IMGT reference sequences was used to assign V, D and J gene segments. For a sequence to be retained, a match of at least six nucleotides was required to both a V gene segment and a J gene segment. A rearrangement counted as productive if the CDR3 had no stop codons and remained in frame with V and J, and every other rearrangement counted as non-productive. CDR3 was defined according to IMGT convention as the region running from the second conserved V-encoded cysteine to the conserved J-encoded phenylalanine. The earlier analysis of about 610 of the donors excluded sequences that lacked an unambiguous match to a single V gene segment. An earlier analysis of 450 to 650 of the donors called V segments functional above 56.7% productive rearrangements and segregating when the between-donor standard deviation exceeded 5%. To diagnose cytomegalovirus status from the catalog of TCR beta chain sequences, a statistical classification framework was built. In a later analysis, TCR nucleotide sequences were compared against IMGT/GENE-DB human TR gene sequences so that V and J genes could be assigned. In a later analysis, CDR3 sequences and most-parsimonious VDJ recombination scenarios were assigned using the TCRdist pipeline. A later analysis defined each TCR beta chain by its CDR3 amino acid sequence plus V-gene family, and excluded reads lacking a unique V-gene family. A later analysis removed 600 or so highly shared, low-generation-probability nucleotide sequences to deal with suspected cross-contamination and a sequencing artifact. For each public chain, a later analysis derived a clonal expansion index from normalized ranks of inferred template counts within each repertoire. In a later analysis, generation probabilities were computed with a VDJ recombination model fitted to out-of-frame rearrangements, and the resulting probabilities were checked against IGoR. In a later analysis, TCR-TCR, TCR-HLA and TCR-CMV co-occurrence was scored with hypergeometric tests, and a repertoire-size bias correction was applied to TCR pairs. In a later analysis, false discovery rates were estimated by permuting HLA or CMV assignments 20 times. In a later analysis, co-occurring TCRs were grouped using DBSCAN, with TCRdist sequence similarity added in when clustering inside HLA-allele-positive subsets. For co-occurrence clustering, repertoires with fewer than 30,000 or more than 120,000 public chains were excluded, along with several repertoires with anomalous nucleotide sharing. Here the immuneACCESS table is served through TCRdb, limited to in-frame sequences with V and J called. Missing clones are a known gap in these copies; in checked studies unresolved V genes cover under half, and the rest lacks a known reason. Clone size and the V and J calls come from that table; the DNA yielded D and trimming. This sample comprises around 130,000 clones, approximately 70% of them detected only once. The biggest ten clones account for 6.5% of the sample.

The cysteine opens and the phenylalanine closes a CDR3 of 12 amino acids. Only the CDR3 DNA stays, 36 bases, in frame from base 1. Based on the germline V gene, the CDR1 and CDR2 sequences are MNHEY and SVGAGI. The germline V end is reduced by 8 bases and the J end by 4 bases; junction bases left unmatched: 3. This TCR was sampled from an older woman in good health and CMV-seronegative. Specimen: PBMCs. This sequence uses TRBV6-5 and TRBJ2-3, with 7 central nucleotides matching TRBD1. The DNA reads TGTGCCAGCGGGACAGTCGCAGATACGCAGTATTTT. Protein translation: CASGTVADTQYF.